Following are 29 T cell receptor beta chains from one sample sequenced in a study of identical twins (TCRdb year 2016). Library preparation employed 5' RACE. The sequencing machine was an Illumina HiSeq 2000. Starting from the raw public reads, TCRdb applied fastp trimming at Q25, assembled clones with MiXCR and retained in-frame beta chains. Duplicate CDR3 protein sequences are folded into a single record with the most common DNA and genes. This sample holds just over 450,000 distinct CDR3 sequences; 11% to 15% were observed only once. The ten largest make up about 0.54% of the sample. The data also belong to a second study, concerning yellow fever vaccine responses in identical twins.

The sequencing input was CD4+ T cells sorted from blood. The receptors originated from a woman aged 18 to 35 in good health.

The chain has TRBV5-1 and TRBJ2-1, with 11 bases matching TRBD2. Trimming cost V 4 bases and J 3 bases; bases outside gene matches: 9. This CDR3 region has 17 residues. Germline CDR1 and CDR2: SGHRS and YFSETQ. The CDR3, as DNA: TGCGCCAGCAGCCCGCAGGCTAGCGGGAGGTTCTACAATGAGCAGTTCTTC. Its protein is CASSPQASGRFYNEQFF.

V is TRBV6-1 and J is TRBJ2-1; D gene uncertain. Trimming removed 3 bases from V and 2 bases from J, with 11 bases in between. Per germline, CDR1 MNHNS and CDR2 SASEGT. The CDR3 length is 15 residues. The CDR3: CASSEPKGPYNEQFF. For the CDR3, the DNA is TGTGCCAGCAGTGAGCCAAAGGGCCCCTACAATGAGCAGTTCTTC.

CDR3 amino acids: CASSSDTGIYEQYF. CDR3 nucleotides: TGTGCCAGCAGCTCGGACACCGGGATCTACGAGCAGTACTTC. The chain has TRBV7-9 and TRBJ2-7; D possibly matches TRBD1 or TRBD2 (5 bases each). V was pared by 4 bases and J by 3 bases, with 13 bases between. There are 14 residues in the CDR3. Looked up from germline, CDR1 is SEHNR and CDR2 is FQNEAQ (reference sequence).

The chain links TRBV12-3 or TRBV12-4 to TRBJ2-3; D is possibly TRBD1 or TRBD2 (5 bases each). V lost 4 bases, J lost 1 base, and 12 bases lay in between. The CDR3 contains 15 residues. The CDR3 DNA follows: TGTGCCAGCAGTTCCCGGGACCCGCGCACAGATACGCAGTATTTT. Protein sequence: CASSSRDPRTDTQYF.

The genes are TRBV6-1 and TRBJ2-3; no clear D. The CDR3 has 12 amino acids. V was trimmed by 3 bases and J by 6 bases, leaving 7 bases between them. Germline V lookup: CDR1 MNHNS, CDR2 SASEGT. The CDR3 spells CASSDYPDTQYF. The CDR3 nucleotides are TGTGCCAGCAGTGATTACCCGGATACGCAGTATTTT.

There are a few counts of this clonotype. V gene TRBV12-3 or TRBV12-4 combines with J gene TRBJ1-5; D remains unclear. The CDR3 length is 16 residues. The V end lost 8 bases, the J end lost 0 bases, and 17 bases lay between the germline ends. CDR3 sequence reads: CASVPGLTASNQPQHF. The CDR3 DNA is TGTGCCAGCGTGCCCGGATTAACAGCTAGCAATCAGCCCCAGCATTTT.

The V gene is TRBV5-1, the J gene TRBJ2-7; 11 bases are a match to TRBD1. Germline trimming cut 4 bases from V and 5 bases from J; bases unmatched to any gene: 5. This CDR3 comprises 14 residues. The germline V gene encodes CDR1 SGHRS and CDR2 YFSETQ. The CDR3 region is CASSRRDRGDEQYF. The CDR3 DNA follows: TGCGCCAGCAGCAGGCGGGACAGGGGGGACGAGCAGTACTTC. Variable domain in full (rest from reference TRBV5-1 and TRBJ2-7): KAGVTQTPRYLIKTRGQQVTLSCSPISGHRSVSWYQQTPGQGLQFLFEYFSETQRNKGNFPGRFSGRQFSNSRSEMNVSTLELGDSALYLCASSRRDRGDEQYFGPGTRLTVT.

The V and J genes are TRBV5-1 and TRBJ1-2; D is unresolved. Germline-derived CDR1 and CDR2 are SGHRS and YFSETQ. Trimming took off 3 bases at V and 2 bases at J, with 8 bases between the two ends. The CDR3 is 13 residues long. CDR3 DNA: TGCGCCAGCAGCTCCTCGCGCAACTATGGCTACACCTTC. It is translated as CASSSSRNYGYTF.

This clonotype came up a few times. This sequence joins TRBV7-2 and TRBJ2-2, with D unresolved. The germline V and J ends were trimmed by 4 bases and 7 bases, with 16 bases remaining between them. Germline lookup yields CDR1 SGHTA and CDR2 FQGNSA. The CDR3 contains 15 residues. DNA of the CDR3: TGTGCCAGCAGCTCCTCCCTTCCATTCGGCGGGGAGCTGTTTTTT. Translating gives CASSSSLPFGGELFF. The complete variable domain, with remaining parts taken from reference TRBV7-2 and TRBJ2-2, reads GAGVSQSPSNKVTEKGKDVELRCDPISGHTALYWYRQSLGQGLEFLIYFQGNSAPDKSGLPSDRFSAERTGGSVSTLTIQRTQQEDSAVYLCASSSSLPFGGELFFGEGSRLTVL.

The sample holds a few counts of this clonotype. This rearrangement joins TRBV19 to TRBJ2-7; 7 positions match TRBD1. Germline trimming cut 5 bases from V and 1 base from J; bases unmatched to any gene: 11. This CDR3 has 16 amino acids. The germline V gene has CDR1 LNHDA and CDR2 SQIVND (reference sequence). The CDR3: CASSPLPGQRSYEQYF. In nucleotides, the CDR3 is TGTGCCAGTAGTCCTCTTCCGGGACAGAGATCCTACGAGCAGTACTTC.

This clonotype was seen more than once but under ten times. V is TRBV7-9 and J is TRBJ2-7, with 8 bases fitting TRBD1. J lost 3 bases, V lost 0 bases, and 10 bases had no gene match. The CDR3 totals 17 residues. Looked up from germline, CDR1 is SEHNR and CDR2 is FQNEAQ (reference sequence). CDR3 sequence (DNA): TGTGCCAGCAGCTTAGCACCGGACAGGGAAAGGGGCTACGAGCAGTACTTC. It yields the protein CASSLAPDRERGYEQYF. Drawing the rest from reference TRBV7-9 and TRBJ2-7, the complete variable domain is DTGVSQNPRHKITKRGQNVTFRCDPISEHNRLYWYRQTLGQGPEFLTYFQNEAQLEKSRLLSDRFSAERPKGSFSTLEIQRTEQGDSAMYLCASSLAPDRERGYEQYFGPGTRLTVT.

J is TRBJ2-5 and V is TRBV2, with 7 bases fitting TRBD2. The CDR3 has 14 residues. Unmatched junction bases numbered 5, after V lost 3 bases and J lost 4 bases. CDR1 is SNHLY, CDR2 FYNNEI, per germline. CDR3 sequence reads: CASSEGRGRETQYF. CDR3 nucleotide sequence: TGTGCCAGCAGTGAGGGGCGGGGGAGAGAGACCCAGTACTTC.

This clonotype was seen a handful of times. The V call is TRBV24-1, the J call TRBJ2-7, with 9 bases fitting TRBD1. CDR3 length equals 16 residues. Germline assignment: CDR1 KGHDR and CDR2 SFDVKD. V dropped 4 bases and J dropped 3; count of bases not matched to a gene: 9. CDR3 DNA sequence: TGTGCCACCAGTGACACGAGGACAGGGGAGATCTACGAGCAGTACTTC. Protein sequence: CATSDTRTGEIYEQYF.

This clonotype showed up just a few times. The chain joins TRBV19 to TRBJ2-3; D might be TRBD2 (6 bases). The ends were cut back, 9 bases at V and 5 bases at J, with 18 bases in the middle. The CDR3 spans 14 residues. Germline V gives CDR1 LNHDA, CDR2 SQIVND (reference sequence). CDR3 protein: CASAPGEKGDTQYF. The CDR3 DNA sequence: TGTGCCAGCGCCCCGGGGGAGAAGGGAGATACGCAGTATTTT.

The genes are TRBV7-6 and TRBJ2-3, with 11 bases fitting TRBD1. The length of the CDR3 is 16 residues. Germline lookup yields CDR1 SGHVS and CDR2 FNYEAQ. With 3 bases clipped from V and 2 bases from J, the junction kept 4 bases outside the gene matches. DNA of the CDR3: TGTGCCAGCAGCTTCAGGACAGGGGGCCACACAGATACGCAGTATTTT. Protein product: CASSFRTGGHTDTQYF.

This clonotype was seen only a few times. The V and J genes are TRBV12-3 or TRBV12-4 and TRBJ2-2; TRBD2 aligns across 8 bases. Trimming at V came to 1 base and at J to 7 bases, leaving 11 bases not matched to a gene. This CDR3 has 17 residues. The CDR3, as DNA: TGTGCCAGCAGTTTAGTCTCGGGGGGGGGCCATGTCGGGGAGCTGTTTTTT. Translating gives CASSLVSGGGHVGELFF.

The V call is TRBV3-1, the J call TRBJ2-5, with a tentative D call TRBD1 (5 bases). The length of the CDR3 is 14 residues. Germline V lookup: CDR1 LGHDT, CDR2 YNNKEL (reference sequence). The V end was cut by 0 bases, the J end by 5 bases, with 10 bases between. CDR3 region: CASSQEGPRETQYF. The CDR3 nucleotides are TGTGCCAGCAGCCAAGAGGGGCCCCGGGAGACCCAGTACTTC.

The table lists this clonotype with a few counts. The rearrangement joins TRBV27 to TRBJ2-2, with D hard to call. From germline, CDR1 is MNHEY and CDR2 SMNVEV (reference sequence). V dropped 3 bases and J dropped 6 bases, with 8 bases sitting between them. This CDR3 contains 13 residues. The CDR3 spells CASSLRWAGELFF. Here the CDR3 DNA reads TGTGCCAGCAGTTTGAGATGGGCCGGGGAGCTGTTTTTT.

The rearrangement uses TRBV24-1 and TRBJ2-3; 12 positions match TRBD1. The CDR3 is 15 amino acids. Germline CDR1 KGHDR, CDR2 SFDVKD. V dropped 2 bases and J dropped 7; count of bases not matched to a gene: 3. CDR3 sequence (DNA): TGTGCCACCAGTGATTACGGGACAGGGGGCCATACGCAGTATTTT. It translates to CATSDYGTGGHTQYF.

This clonotype appeared a few times. This sequence joins TRBV7-2 and TRBJ2-7; 8 bases match TRBD2. The CDR3 runs 15 residues. From germline, CDR1 is SGHTA and CDR2 FQGNSA. With 1 base clipped from V and 3 bases from J, the junction kept 5 bases outside the gene matches. This chain's CDR3 is CASSLGLGTSYEQYF. CDR3 DNA sequence: TGTGCCAGCAGCTTAGGACTAGGGACTAGCTACGAGCAGTACTTC.

This clonotype was picked up a small number of times. This sequence joins TRBV14 and TRBJ2-3; D gene unclear. Deletions cut 3 bases from V and 1 base from J, with 11 bases between. Germline-derived CDR1 and CDR2 are SGHDN and FVKESK. The CDR3 sequence is 15 residues long. The CDR3: CASSQDNGRTDTQYF. CDR3 DNA sequence: TGTGCCAGCAGCCAGGATAACGGACGCACAGATACGCAGTATTTT.

This clonotype has just a few counts. This chain uses TRBV9 with TRBJ2-5; D gene ambiguous. The V and J ends lost 0 bases and 4 bases respectively, with 10 bases between them. CDR1 is SGDLS, CDR2 YYNGEE, per germline. The CDR3 sequence is 14 residues long. Here the CDR3 reads CASSVDPQGETQYF. CDR3 DNA sequence: TGTGCCAGCAGCGTAGATCCCCAAGGAGAGACCCAGTACTTC.

To note about this clonotype: One end of the junction does not line up with germline, which may come from a read error. J is TRBJ2-2 and V is TRBV27, with D possibly called TRBD1 or TRBD2 (5 bases each). CDR3 size: 16 residues. CDR1 is MNHEY, CDR2 SMNVEV, per germline (reference sequence). The CDR3 DNA reads TGTGCCAGCAGGGTTCAGGGTTACGCGAACACCGGGGAGCTGGTTTTT. This gives the protein CASRVQGYANTGELVF.

This clonotype was seen a handful of times. This chain connects TRBV20-1 to TRBJ2-2; a possible D gene is TRBD2 (6 bases). Trimming left V 6 bases short and J 0 bases short, with 17 bases between. Germline loops: CDR1 DFQATT, CDR2 SNEGSKA (reference sequence). The CDR3 is made up of 16 amino acids. The CDR3 is CSANSGGLANTGELFF. The CDR3 bases are TGCAGTGCCAATAGTGGAGGGCTCGCGAACACCGGGGAGCTGTTTTTT.

The rearrangement joins TRBV4-2 to TRBJ2-7; D not certain. CDR3 length: 13 residues. Trimming removed 0 bases from V and 4 bases from J, with 7 bases in between. Germline CDR1 is LGHNA and CDR2 is YNFKEQ. CDR3 sequence reads: CASSQETLYEQYF. The CDR3 bases are TGTGCCAGCAGCCAAGAAACCCTTTACGAGCAGTACTTC.

The table lists this clonotype with a few counts. The chain is built from TRBV7-9 and TRBJ2-3; 10 bases are a match to TRBD2. The CDR3 covers 16 residues. Germline-derived CDR1 and CDR2 are SEHNR and FQNEAQ (reference sequence). Trimming at V came to 3 bases and at J to 5 bases, leaving 8 bases not matched to a gene. The CDR3, as DNA: TGTGCCAGCAGCTTTAACAGCGGGAGGGCCGGAGATACGCAGTATTTT. The encoded protein is CASSFNSGRAGDTQYF.

This clonotype was detected only a few times. The chain carries TRBV4-3 and TRBJ1-2, with no clear D. Germline V CDR1 and CDR2: LGHNA, YSLEER. There are 16 residues in the CDR3. V lost 0 bases, J lost 4 bases, and 15 bases lay in between. The CDR3 protein is CASSQDFGGSFYGYTF. The CDR3 DNA reads as TGCGCCAGCAGCCAAGATTTTGGAGGCAGTTTCTATGGCTACACCTTC.

The V and J genes are TRBV5-1 and TRBJ2-1; TRBD2 matches at 12 bases. Trimming removed 4 bases from V and 8 bases from J; junction bases left unmatched: 10. Looked up from germline, CDR1 is SGHRS and CDR2 is YFSETQ. This CDR3 has 16 amino acids. CDR3 nucleotide sequence: TGCGCCAGCAGCCAAAGGGGGACTAGCGGGCTCGATGAGCAGTTCTTC. Translation: CASSQRGTSGLDEQFF.

The chain is built from TRBV10-3 and TRBJ2-7; TRBD2 matches 9 bases. Germline trimming cut 11 bases from V and 1 base from J; bases unmatched to any gene: 6. The CDR3 length is 13 residues. Germline V CDR1 and CDR2: ENHRY, SYGVKD. The CDR3 coding sequence is TGTGCCGCGGGGGGGGATAAATCCTACGAGCAGTACTTC. Protein: CAAGGDKSYEQYF.